This T cell receptor (beta chain) was sequenced in a study of read filtering for tumor transcriptome and immune sequencing. At the level of the study: Mean patient age was around 66 years, range about 47 to 85; 17 to 20 male, roughly 14 female.

Germline CDR1 reads LGHNA; CDR2 reads YSLEER. CDR3 length: 15 residues. V was pared by 1 base and J by 4 bases, with 14 bases between. From approximately 400 ng of RNA, a library with molecular barcoded alpha/delta and beta/gamma adaptors was made. TCRdb re-called the reads through MiXCR, storing one row per CDR3 protein. There are roughly 35,000 distinct CDR3 sequences in the sample; 12% to 15% occur only once, and 35% to 45% lies in the top ten. The sequence was obtained from a donor over 35 with multiple myeloma. Sample: a population of CD138-negative cells sorted from bone marrow. V gene TRBV4-3 combines with J gene TRBJ2-7, with unresolved D. The DNA for the CDR3 is TGCGCCAGCAGCCAAGGCAGACAAGGAGCGTACGAGCAGTACTTC. Protein product: CASSQGRQGAYEQYF.